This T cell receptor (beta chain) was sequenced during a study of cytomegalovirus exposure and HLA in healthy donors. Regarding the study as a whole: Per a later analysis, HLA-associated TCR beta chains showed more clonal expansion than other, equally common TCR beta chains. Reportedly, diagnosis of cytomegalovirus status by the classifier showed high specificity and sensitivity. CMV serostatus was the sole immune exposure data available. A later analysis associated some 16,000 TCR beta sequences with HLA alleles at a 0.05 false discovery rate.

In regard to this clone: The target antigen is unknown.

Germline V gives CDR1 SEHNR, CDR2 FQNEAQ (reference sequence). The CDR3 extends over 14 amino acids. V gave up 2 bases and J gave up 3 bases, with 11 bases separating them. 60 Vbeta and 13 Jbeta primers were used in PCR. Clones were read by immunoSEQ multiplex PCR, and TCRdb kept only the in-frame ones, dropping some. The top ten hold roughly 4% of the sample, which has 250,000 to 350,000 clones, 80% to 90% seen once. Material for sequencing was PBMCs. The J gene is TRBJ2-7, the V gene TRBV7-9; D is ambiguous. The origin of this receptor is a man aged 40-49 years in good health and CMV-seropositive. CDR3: CASSLTTQIYEQYF. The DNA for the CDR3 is TGTGCCAGCAGCTTAACAACACAGATCTACGAGCAGTACTTC.